These T cell receptor beta chains were read from a single sample in a study of T cells after yellow fever vaccination. From the 5' RACE reads, TCRdb called clonotypes with MiXCR, one entry per CDR3 protein. The sample carries about 160,000 distinct CDR3 sequences, 9.3% recorded once. The sequencing here drew on CD8+ T cells sorted from PBMCs, taken 45 days after the yellow fever booster vaccination. Source of these receptors: a man younger than 35 who received the YFV17D yellow fever vaccine. Each CDR3 is given with its conserved first and last residue. A D gene is named only where the DNA matches it firmly. A row's size may be missing; if present it is once, few, many or a size class.

>TRBV5-1|TRBD2|NA|17|TRBJ2-1
TGCGCCAGCAGCAGGCGGGCTAGCGGGGGGCTATACAATGAGCAGTTCTTC
CASSRRASGGLYNEQFF
>TRBV4-3|NA|few|13|TRBJ1-2
TGCGCCAGCAGCCAAGGGGAAGGAGATGGCTACACCTTC
CASSQGEGDGYTF
>TRBV30|NA|NA|14|TRBJ1-3
TGTGCCTGGAGTGGGGGGATCTCTGGAAACACCATATATTTT
CAWSGGISGNTIYF
>TRBV7-9|TRBD1|few|13|TRBJ2-1
TGTGCCAGCAGCACGGACAGGAACAATGAGCAGTTCTTC
CASSTDRNNEQFF
>TRBV9|NA|few|12|TRBJ1-4
TGTGCCAGCAGCGTAGCCGGGGAAAAACTGTTTTTT
CASSVAGEKLFF
>TRBV7-6|TRBD2|few|18|TRBJ2-3
TGTGCCAGCAGCTTAGCGCTATCGAGCGGGAGTAGCACAGATACGCAGTATTTT
CASSLALSSGSSTDTQYF
>TRBV11-2|TRBD2|NA|16|TRBJ2-3
TGTGCCAGCAGCTTAGTGACTAGCGGGGACACAGATACGCAGTATTTT
CASSLVTSGDTDTQYF
>TRBV20-1|NA|NA|15|TRBJ2-2
TGCAGTGCTAGAGCGGGACTTTTGGGGGCCGGGGAGCTGTTTTTT
CSARAGLLGAGELFF
>TRBV12-3/TRBV12-4|NA|NA|16|TRBJ2-1
TGTGCCAGCAGTTTAGTCCTCGGGGGGCTGGACAATGAGCAGTTCTTC
CASSLVLGGLDNEQFF
>TRBV11-2|NA|few|17|TRBJ2-1
TGTGCCAGCAGCTTAGATCCCGGATTCCACTCCTACAATGAGCAGTTCTTC
CASSLDPGFHSYNEQFF
>TRBV19|NA|many|12|TRBJ1-1
TGTGCCAGTTCCGAATGGGCCCTCCCGGCTTTCTTT
CASSEWALPAFF
>TRBV28|NA|few|13|TRBJ1-1
TGTGCCAGCAGTTTTTCCACGCACACTGAAGCTTTCTTT
CASSFSTHTEAFF
>TRBV7-9|NA|NA|16|TRBJ2-3
TGTGCCAGCAGCCCTACTCTGGGCGGGGGCACAGATACGCAGTATTTT
CASSPTLGGGTDTQYF
>TRBV5-5|NA|few|15|TRBJ1-6
TGTGCCAGCAGCTTTGCGGAATTAGTTAATTCACCCCTCCACTTT
CASSFAELVNSPLHF
>TRBV19|TRBD1|NA|15|TRBJ2-1
TGTGCCAGTAGTGCGCCCGGGACAGGGAACAATGAGCAGTTCTTC
CASSAPGTGNNEQFF
>TRBV4-1|NA|NA|15|TRBJ2-3
TGCGCCAGCAGCCAAGATTCCGGGATAAGGAATACGCAGTATTTT
CASSQDSGIRNTQYF
>TRBV5-1|TRBD1|NA|15|TRBJ1-6
TGCGCCAGCAGCTTAGCGGGACAGGGGCGATCACCCCTCCACTTT
CASSLAGQGRSPLHF
>TRBV6-5|NA|few|15|TRBJ2-2
TGTGCCAGCAGTTACTCGTGGAAGCTCACCGGGGAGCTGTTTTTT
CASSYSWKLTGELFF
>TRBV5-5|NA|many|12|TRBJ2-3
TGTGCCAGCAGCTTGGGACTTACCGCGCAGTATTTT
CASSLGLTAQYF
>TRBV6-6|TRBD1|NA|14|TRBJ1-1
TGTGCCAGCAGTTACTGGCAGGGGGACACTGAAGCTTTCTTT
CASSYWQGDTEAFF
>TRBV5-1|TRBD1|few|14|TRBJ1-1
TGCGCCAGCAGCCACACAGGGGGCCCCACTGAAGCTTTCTTT
CASSHTGGPTEAFF
>TRBV6-5|NA|few|11|TRBJ2-1
TGTGCCAGCAGTTCCCAGGGCGAGCAGTTCTTC
CASSSQGEQFF
>TRBV4-1|NA|NA|16|TRBJ1-1
TGCGCCAGCAGCCAAGAGGCTTTCGGGCAGGGAGGTGAAGCTTTCTTT
CASSQEAFGQGGEAFF
>TRBV29-1|NA|few|15|TRBJ1-1
TGCAGCGTGAACGACCGCAGGGGACTGCCCACTGAAGCTTTCTTT
CSVNDRRGLPTEAFF
>TRBV10-3|TRBD1|few|15|TRBJ2-5
TGTGCCATCAGTACCGGGACAGGGTTCCAAGAGACCCAGTACTTC
CAISTGTGFQETQYF
>TRBV14|TRBD1|NA|13|TRBJ1-1
TGTGCCAGCACCCCCCGGAGGGGGCGCGGAGCTTTCTTT
CASTPRRGRGAFF
>TRBV27|TRBD1|many|14|TRBJ2-7
TGTGCCAGCAGCCGGGGACAGGGGGCCTACGAGCAGTACTTC
CASSRGQGAYEQYF
>TRBV9|TRBD2|few|13|TRBJ2-1
TGTGCCAGCAGCGGCGGGGGGGCGGATGAGCAGTTCTTC
CASSGGGADEQFF
>TRBV5-1|NA|few|14|TRBJ2-3
TGCGCCAGCAGCTTGGACAGGGCGGCAGATACGCAGTATTTT
CASSLDRAADTQYF
>TRBV3-1|NA|NA|14|TRBJ1-5
TGTGCCAGCAGCCATTTCGGCCCCAATCAGCCCCAGCATTTT
CASSHFGPNQPQHF
>TRBV29-1|NA|NA|13|TRBJ2-5
TGCAGCGTTGTTGGGGGCTCCCAAGAGACCCAGTACTTC
CSVVGGSQETQYF
>TRBV19|TRBD1|many|13|TRBJ2-7
TGTGCCAGTAGCCAGGGGGCTCCTTCAGGGCAGTACTTC
CASSQGAPSGQYF
>TRBV12-3/TRBV12-4|NA|few|13|TRBJ2-3
TGTGCCAGCAGCCCGGAGATAGCGGATACGCAGTATTTT
CASSPEIADTQYF
>TRBV6-5|TRBD1|NA|15|TRBJ2-7
TGTGCCAGCAGTTACTCCCGGACAGGAGTCGGGGAGCAGTACTTC
CASSYSRTGVGEQYF
>TRBV4-1|TRBD1|many|14|TRBJ1-4
TGCGCCAGCAGCCAGGGGACAGGGGATGAAAAACTGTTTTTT
CASSQGTGDEKLFF
>TRBV23-1|NA|few|18|TRBJ1-4
TGCGCCAGCAGTCAATCAGGTCAGGAAATGAAGCTCTGTGAAAAACTGTTTTTT
CASSQSGQEMKLCEKLFF
>TRBV27|NA|NA|16|TRBJ2-3
TGTGCCAGCAGTTTATTGGGGTTGGGGCGCACAGATACGCAGTATTTT
CASSLLGLGRTDTQYF
>TRBV4-1|NA|NA|13|TRBJ2-5
TGCGCCAGCAGCCTGCGACTAGGGGAGACCCAGTACTTC
CASSLRLGETQYF
>TRBV7-2|TRBD1|NA|15|TRBJ1-6
TGTGCCAGCACCTCCCCGGGACAGCTTTGGTCACCCCTCCACTTT
CASTSPGQLWSPLHF
>TRBV27|TRBD2|NA|14|TRBJ2-7
TGTGCCAGCAGTATTAGCGGGGGGCCGTCCGAGCAGTACTTC
CASSISGGPSEQYF
>TRBV12-5|NA|NA|11|TRBJ2-1
TGTGCTAGTGGTTATGGCGCGCTAAAGTTCTTC
CASGYGALKFF
>TRBV4-3|TRBD2|many|16|TRBJ2-3
TGCGCCAGCAGCCATGGTACTAGCGGGGGCACAGATACGCAGTATTTT
CASSHGTSGGTDTQYF
>TRBV7-9|TRBD1|few|16|TRBJ1-5
TGTGCCAGCAGCTCCCCGGAGGGACAGGGGGTTCAGCCCCAGCATTTT
CASSSPEGQGVQPQHF
>TRBV7-9|NA|many|14|TRBJ2-1
TGTGCCGGAAGCAGGGGAGCTACCTACAATGAGCAGTTCTTC
CAGSRGATYNEQFF
>TRBV2|NA|NA|13|TRBJ1-2
TGCCAAACCCCCAGGCGGGCTAACTATGGCTACACCTTC
CQTPRRANYGYTF
>TRBV11-2|NA|many|15|TRBJ2-4
TGTGCCAGCAGCTTTGGGCAGCTAGCCAAAAACATTCAGTACTTC
CASSFGQLAKNIQYF